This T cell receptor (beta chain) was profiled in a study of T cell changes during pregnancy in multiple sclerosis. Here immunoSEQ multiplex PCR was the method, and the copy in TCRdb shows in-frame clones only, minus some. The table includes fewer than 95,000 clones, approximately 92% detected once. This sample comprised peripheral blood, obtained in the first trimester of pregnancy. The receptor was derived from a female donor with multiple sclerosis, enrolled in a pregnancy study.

The DNA of the CDR3 is TGTGCCAGCAGCTTACTGGGCGGGGGTACGGAGCAGTACTTC. This encodes CASSLLGGGTEQYF. The chain has TRBV7-3 and TRBJ2-7; the match to TRBD2 covers 7 bases. This CDR3 is 14 amino acids long. The V gene's germline CDR1 is SGHTA and CDR2 FQGTGA. V lost 2 bases, J lost 7 bases, and 8 bases stayed unmatched.